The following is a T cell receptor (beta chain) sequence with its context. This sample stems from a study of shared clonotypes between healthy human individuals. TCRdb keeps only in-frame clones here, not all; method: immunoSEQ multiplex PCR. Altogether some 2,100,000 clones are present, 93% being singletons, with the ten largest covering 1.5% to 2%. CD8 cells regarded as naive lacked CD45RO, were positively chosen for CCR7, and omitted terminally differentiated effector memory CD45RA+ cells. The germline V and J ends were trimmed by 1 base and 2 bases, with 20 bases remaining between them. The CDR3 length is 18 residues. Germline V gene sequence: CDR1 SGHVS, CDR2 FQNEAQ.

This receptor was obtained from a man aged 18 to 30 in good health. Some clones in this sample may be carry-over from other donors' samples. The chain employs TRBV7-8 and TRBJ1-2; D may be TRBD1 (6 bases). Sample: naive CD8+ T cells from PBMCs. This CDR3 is CASSLGRAGGDSNYGYTF. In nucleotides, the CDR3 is TGTGCCAGCAGCTTAGGCAGAGCCGGGGGCGACTCCAACTATGGCTACACCTTC.